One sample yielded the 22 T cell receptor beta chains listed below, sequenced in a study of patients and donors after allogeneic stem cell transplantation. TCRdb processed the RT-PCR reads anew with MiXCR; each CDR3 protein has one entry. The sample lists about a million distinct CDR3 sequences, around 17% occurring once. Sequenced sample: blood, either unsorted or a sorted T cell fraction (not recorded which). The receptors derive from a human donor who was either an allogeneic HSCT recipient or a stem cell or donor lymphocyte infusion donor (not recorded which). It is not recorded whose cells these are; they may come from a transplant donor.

The CDR3 sequence: CASSWGHTYEQYF. Written as DNA, the CDR3 is TGCGCCAGCAGCTGGGGACATACATACGAGCAGTACTTC. The chain combines TRBV5-1 with TRBJ2-7; a weak D match, TRBD1 (6 bases). The length of the CDR3 is 13 residues. Germline lookup yields CDR1 SGHRS and CDR2 YFSETQ. The V end lost 3 bases, the J end lost 4 bases, and 11 bases lay between the germline ends.

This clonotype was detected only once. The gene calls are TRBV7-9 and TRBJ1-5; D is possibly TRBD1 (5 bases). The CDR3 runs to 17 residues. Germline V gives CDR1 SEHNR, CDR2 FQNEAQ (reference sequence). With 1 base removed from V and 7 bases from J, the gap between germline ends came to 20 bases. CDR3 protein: CASSLDLSGHGGQPQHF. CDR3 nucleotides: TGTGCCAGCAGCTTAGACTTGAGCGGACATGGGGGACAGCCCCAGCATTTT.

The CDR3 nucleotides are TGTGCCATCAGTGAAGGTATGGCGGGCCCAATAGATACGCAGTATTTT. Residues: CAISEGMAGPIDTQYF. This chain links TRBV10-3 with TRBJ2-3; a possible D gene is TRBD2 (5 bases). V lost 3 bases, J lost 5 bases, and 18 bases lay in between. Per the germline V gene, CDR1 is ENHRY and CDR2 is SYGVKD. The CDR3 has 16 amino acids.

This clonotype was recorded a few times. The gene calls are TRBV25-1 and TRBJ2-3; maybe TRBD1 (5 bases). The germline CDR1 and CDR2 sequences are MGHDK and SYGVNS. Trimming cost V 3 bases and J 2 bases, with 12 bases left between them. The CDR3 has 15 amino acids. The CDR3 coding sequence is TGTGCCAGCAGTGAGGGGCAGAAATTCACAGATACGCAGTATTTT. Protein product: CASSEGQKFTDTQYF.

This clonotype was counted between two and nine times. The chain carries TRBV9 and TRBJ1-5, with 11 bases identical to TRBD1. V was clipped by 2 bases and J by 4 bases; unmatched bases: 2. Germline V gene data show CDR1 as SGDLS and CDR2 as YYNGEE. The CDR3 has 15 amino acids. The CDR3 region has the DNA TGTGCCAGCAGCGTCGGACAGGGGGCGAATCAGCCCCAGCATTTT. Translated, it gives CASSVGQGANQPQHF.

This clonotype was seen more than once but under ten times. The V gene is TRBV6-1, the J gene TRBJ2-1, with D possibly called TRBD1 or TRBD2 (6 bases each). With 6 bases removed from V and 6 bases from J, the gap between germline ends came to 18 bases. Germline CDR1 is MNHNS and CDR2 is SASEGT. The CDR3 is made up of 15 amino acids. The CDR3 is CASRPPGAAVNEQFF. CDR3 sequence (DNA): TGTGCCAGCAGACCCCCGGGGGCCGCGGTCAATGAGCAGTTCTTC.

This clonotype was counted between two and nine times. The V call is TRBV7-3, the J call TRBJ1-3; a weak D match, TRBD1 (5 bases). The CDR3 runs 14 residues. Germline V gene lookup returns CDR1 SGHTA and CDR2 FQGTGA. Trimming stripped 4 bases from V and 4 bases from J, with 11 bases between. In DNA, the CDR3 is TGTGCCAGCAGCTCGGGACCCGACGGAAACACCATATATTTT. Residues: CASSSGPDGNTIYF.

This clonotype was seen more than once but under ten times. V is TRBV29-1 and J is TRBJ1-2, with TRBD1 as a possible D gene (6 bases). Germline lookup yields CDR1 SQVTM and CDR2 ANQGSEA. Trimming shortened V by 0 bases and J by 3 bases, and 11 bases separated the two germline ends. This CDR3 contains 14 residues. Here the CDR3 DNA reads TGCAGCGTTGAAGACCCAGGGGAGGACTATGGCTACACCTTC. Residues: CSVEDPGEDYGYTF.

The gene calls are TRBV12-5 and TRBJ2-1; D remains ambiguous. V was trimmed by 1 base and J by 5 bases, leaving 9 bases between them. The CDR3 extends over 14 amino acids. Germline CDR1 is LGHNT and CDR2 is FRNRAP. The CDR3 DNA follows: TGTGCTAGTGGTTTGGGACTGAACCACAATGAGCAGTTCTTC. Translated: CASGLGLNHNEQFF. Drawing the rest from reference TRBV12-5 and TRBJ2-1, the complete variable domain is DARVTQTPRHKVTEMGQEVTMRCQPILGHNTVFWYRQTMMQGLELLAYFRNRAPLDDSGMPKDRFSAEMPDATLATLKIQPSEPRDSAVYFCASGLGLNHNEQFFGPGTRLTVL.

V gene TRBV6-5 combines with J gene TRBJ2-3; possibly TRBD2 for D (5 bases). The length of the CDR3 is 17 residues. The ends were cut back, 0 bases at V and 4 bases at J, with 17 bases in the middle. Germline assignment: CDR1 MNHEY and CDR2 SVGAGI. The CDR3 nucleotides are TGTGCCAGCAGTTACTCGAGCAGCGGCGGCCCCCCAGATACGCAGTATTTT. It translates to CASSYSSSGGPPDTQYF.

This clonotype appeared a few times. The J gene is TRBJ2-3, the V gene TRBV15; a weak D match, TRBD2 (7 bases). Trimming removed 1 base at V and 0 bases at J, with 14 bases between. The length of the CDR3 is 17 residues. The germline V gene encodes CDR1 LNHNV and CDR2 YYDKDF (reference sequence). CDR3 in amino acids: CATSRAGGGASTDTQYF. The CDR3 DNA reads TGTGCCACCAGCAGAGCCGGAGGGGGGGCGAGCACAGATACGCAGTATTTT.

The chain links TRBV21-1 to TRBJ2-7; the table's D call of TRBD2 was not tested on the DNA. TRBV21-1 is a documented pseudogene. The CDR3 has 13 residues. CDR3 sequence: CASSGLGGDEQYF. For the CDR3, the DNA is TGTGCCAGCAGCGGACTAGGGGGGGACGAGCAGTACTTC.

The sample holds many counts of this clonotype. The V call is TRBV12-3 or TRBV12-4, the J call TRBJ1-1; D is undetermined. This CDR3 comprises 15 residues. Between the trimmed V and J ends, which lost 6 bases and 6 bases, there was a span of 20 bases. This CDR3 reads CASSLRTSGWAEAFF. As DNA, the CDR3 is TGTGCCAGCAGCCTCCGGACTTCGGGATGGGCTGAAGCTTTCTTT.

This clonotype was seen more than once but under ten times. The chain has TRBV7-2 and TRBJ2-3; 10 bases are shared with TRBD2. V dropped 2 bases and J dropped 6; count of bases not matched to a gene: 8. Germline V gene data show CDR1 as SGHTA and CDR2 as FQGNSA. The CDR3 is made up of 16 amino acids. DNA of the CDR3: TGTGCCAGCAGCTTAAGAAGCGGGAGGGCCGGGGATACGCAGTATTTT. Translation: CASSLRSGRAGDTQYF.

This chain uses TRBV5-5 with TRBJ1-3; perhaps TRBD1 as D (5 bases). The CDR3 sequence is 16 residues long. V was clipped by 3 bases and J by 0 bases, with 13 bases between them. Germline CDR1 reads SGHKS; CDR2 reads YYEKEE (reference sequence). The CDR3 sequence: CASSWTGHLSGNTIYF. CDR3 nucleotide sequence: TGTGCCAGCAGCTGGACTGGACACCTCTCTGGAAACACCATATATTTT.

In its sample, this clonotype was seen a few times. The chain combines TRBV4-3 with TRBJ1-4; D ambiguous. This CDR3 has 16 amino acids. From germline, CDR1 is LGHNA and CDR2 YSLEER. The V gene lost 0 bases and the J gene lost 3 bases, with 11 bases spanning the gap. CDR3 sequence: CASSQDLRRSNEKLFF. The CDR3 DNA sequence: TGCGCCAGCAGCCAAGATCTCCGGCGGTCTAATGAAAAACTGTTTTTT.

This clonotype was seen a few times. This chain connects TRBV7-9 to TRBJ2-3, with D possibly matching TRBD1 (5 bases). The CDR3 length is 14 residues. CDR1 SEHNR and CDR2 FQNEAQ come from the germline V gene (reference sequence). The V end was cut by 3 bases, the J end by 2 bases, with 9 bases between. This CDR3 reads CASSLVTDTDTQYF. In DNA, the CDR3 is TGTGCCAGCAGCTTGGTGACAGACACAGATACGCAGTATTTT. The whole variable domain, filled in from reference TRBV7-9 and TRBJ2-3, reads DTGVSQNPRHKITKRGQNVTFRCDPISEHNRLYWYRQTLGQGPEFLTYFQNEAQLEKSRLLSDRFSAERPKGSFSTLEIQRTEQGDSAMYLCASSLVTDTDTQYFGPGTRLTVL.

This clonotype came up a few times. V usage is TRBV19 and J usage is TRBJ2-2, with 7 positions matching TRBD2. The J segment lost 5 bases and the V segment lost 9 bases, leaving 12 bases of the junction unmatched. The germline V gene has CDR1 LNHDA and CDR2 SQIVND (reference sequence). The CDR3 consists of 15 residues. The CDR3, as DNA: TGTGCCAGACCATCTTTGAAAGCGGGAACCGGGGAGCTGTTTTTT. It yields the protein CARPSLKAGTGELFF.

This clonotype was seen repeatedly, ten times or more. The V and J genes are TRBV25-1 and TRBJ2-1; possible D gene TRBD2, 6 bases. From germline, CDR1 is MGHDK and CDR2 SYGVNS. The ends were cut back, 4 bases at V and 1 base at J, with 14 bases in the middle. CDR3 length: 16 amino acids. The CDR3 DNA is TGTGCCAGCAGTGCCGGGGGAGACCTTTCCTACAATGAGCAGTTCTTC. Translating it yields CASSAGGDLSYNEQFF.

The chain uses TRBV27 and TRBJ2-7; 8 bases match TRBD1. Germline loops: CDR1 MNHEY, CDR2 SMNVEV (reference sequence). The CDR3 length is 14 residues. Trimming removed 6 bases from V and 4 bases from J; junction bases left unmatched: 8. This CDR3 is CASSRGTGHYEQYF. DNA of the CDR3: TGTGCCAGCAGCCGAGGGACAGGCCATTACGAGCAGTACTTC.

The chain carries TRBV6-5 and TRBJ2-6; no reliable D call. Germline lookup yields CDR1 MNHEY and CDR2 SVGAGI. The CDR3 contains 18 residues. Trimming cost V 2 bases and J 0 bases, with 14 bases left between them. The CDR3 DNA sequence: TGTGCCAGCAGTTACACGACTCCGACCCACTCTGGGGCCAACGTCCTGACTTTC. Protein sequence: CASSYTTPTHSGANVLTF.

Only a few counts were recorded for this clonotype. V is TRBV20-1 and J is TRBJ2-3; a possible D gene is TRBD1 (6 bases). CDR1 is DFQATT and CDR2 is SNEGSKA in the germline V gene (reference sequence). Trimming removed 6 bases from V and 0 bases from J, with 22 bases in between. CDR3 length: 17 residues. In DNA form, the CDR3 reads TGCAGTGCCCAACTGGGGACGAAGACAGGTAGCACAGATACGCAGTATTTT. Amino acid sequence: CSAQLGTKTGSTDTQYF.